This T cell receptor beta chain emerged from a study of human thymus T cells. About this clone: Its antigen is undetermined.

V was shortened by 8 bases and J by 3 bases, with 11 bases between the two germline ends. The CDR3 spans 13 residues. Looked up from germline, CDR1 is MNHNY and CDR2 is SVGAGI (reference sequence). The method was immunoSEQ multiplex PCR; TCRdb's version includes in-frame clones alone and lacks a portion of them. The sample shows about 60,000 clones, around 94% of them seen only once. Study outcomes and limitations: Among thymic and blood repertoires, usage of V and J genes appeared biased.

Only four of the eight donors provided an approximately 0.45-1 mL blood sample. Genomic DNA was extracted from every available blood leukocyte. The origin of this receptor is a boy in the first two years of life with a congenital heart defect but otherwise immunologically healthy. What was sequenced was blood. The rearrangement uses TRBV6-6 and TRBJ2-1, with D unresolved. CDR3 amino acids: CASGESSYNEQFF. CDR3 nucleotide sequence: TGTGCCAGCGGAGAGTCGAGCTACAATGAGCAGTTCTTC.